The rows below give T cell receptor beta chains drawn from one sample of a study of blood T cell repertoires in COVID-19. The method was immunoSEQ multiplex PCR; TCRdb's version includes in-frame clones alone and lacks a portion of them. This sample has 270,000 or so clones, with approximately 84% found just once. Sequenced: peripheral blood. These receptors came from a human donor with COVID-19, enrolled during active disease. The donor label of this sample is uncertain. Both conserved end residues are part of each CDR3. Fields, in order: D gene, J gene, V gene, clone size, CDR3 DNA, CDR3 protein. A D gene is named only where the DNA matches it firmly. The size of a clone is reported for some rows only, either as once, few or many, or as a class for expanded clones.

TRBD1,TRBJ1-1,TRBV10-3,.,TGTGCCACCGTTTTTGAGGGACAGGCCACTGAAGCTTTCTTT,CATVFEGQATEAFF
TRBD2,TRBJ2-1,TRBV10-2,.,TGCGCCAGCAGGGGGACTAGCGGGAGGGCCTTGTTTAATGAGCAGTTCTTC,CASRGTSGRALFNEQFF
.,TRBJ1-1,TRBV6-5,.,TGTGCCAGCAGTTATGGTACGGGGAACACTGAAGCTTTCTTT,CASSYGTGNTEAFF
TRBD1,TRBJ2-1,TRBV6-2/TRBV6-3,.,TGTGCCAGCAGTTACGGGGACAGGGGCCCCAATGAGCAGTTCTTC,CASSYGDRGPNEQFF
TRBD1,TRBJ2-5,TRBV2,.,TGTGCCAGCAGGGCGGACAGGGGGCTTCAAGAGACCCAGTACTTC,CASRADRGLQETQYF
.,TRBJ2-3,TRBV11-2,.,TGTGCCAGCAGCTTAGGGGCAAGTGTAGATACGCAGTATTTT,CASSLGASVDTQYF
TRBD1,TRBJ2-7,TRBV10-3,.,TGTGCCATCAGTGAACCCACAGGGGTCCACGAGCAGTACTTC,CAISEPTGVHEQYF
TRBD2,TRBJ2-3,TRBV4-3,.,TGCGCCAGCAGCCAAGAGGGACTAGCGGAGACAGATACGCAGTATTTT,CASSQEGLAETDTQYF
TRBD1,TRBJ1-1,TRBV27,.,TGTGCCAGCAGTTCCGACAGGGTATATCACACTGAAGCTTTCTTT,CASSSDRVYHTEAFF
.,TRBJ1-2,TRBV29-1,many,TGCAGCGTTGAAGATTCGCGGGACGGCCTTAGGGGCTACACCTTC,CSVEDSRDGLRGYTF
.,TRBJ2-7,TRBV27,.,TGTGCCAGCAGTAGACACATGAGCTCCTACGAGCAGTACTTC,CASSRHMSSYEQYF
TRBD2,TRBJ2-1,TRBV11-1,.,TGTGCCAGCAGCTCCGGACTAGCGGGAGGTTCTGAGCAGTTCTTC,CASSSGLAGGSEQFF
TRBD2,TRBJ2-1,TRBV2,.,TGTGCCAGTTTAAGATCTAGCGGGAGCAATGAGCAGTTCTTC,CASLRSSGSNEQFF
.,TRBJ1-1,TRBV3-1/TRBV3-2,.,TGTGCCAGCAGCTCGACACCGAACACTGAAGCTTTCTTT,CASSSTPNTEAFF
TRBD2,TRBJ2-1,TRBV29-1,.,TGCAGCGTTGAGGTGGCTAGCGGGAGGTCCGATGAGCAGTTCTTC,CSVEVASGRSDEQFF
.,TRBJ1-1,TRBV13,once,TGTGCCAGCAGCTCCTACCAGGACACAAACACTGAAGCTTTCTTT,CASSSYQDTNTEAFF
.,TRBJ2-7,TRBV30,.,TGTGCCTGGAGTCCAGGGTTGGTTAGTCGATACGAGCAGTACTTC,CAWSPGLVSRYEQYF
.,TRBJ1-5,TRBV19,.,TGTGCCAGCTGGGAGGTCCTAGGGAGCAATCAGCCCCAGCATTTT,CASWEVLGSNQPQHF
.,TRBJ1-4,TRBV19,.,TGTGCCAGTAGTATATCAGGAGCCCAGGGCAGATCTTCAACTAATGAAAAACTGTTTTTT,CASSISGAQGRSSTNEKLFF
.,TRBJ2-3,TRBV3-1/TRBV3-2,.,TGTGCCAGCAGCAATTTCGTGGATACGCAGTATTTT,CASSNFVDTQYF
.,TRBJ1-6,TRBV5-5,.,TGTGCCAGCAGCAAGAGGACAGATAATTCACCCCTCCACTTT,CASSKRTDNSPLHF
.,TRBJ2-5,TRBV9,.,TGTGCCAGCAGCCCTCGTGCAGGGGAAGAGACCCAGTACTTC,CASSPRAGEETQYF
.,TRBJ2-6,TRBV5-1,.,TGCGCCAGCAGCCCCTCCCCCCCCGGGTGGCTCTCTGGGGCCAACGTCCTGACTTTC,CASSPSPPGWLSGANVLTF
.,TRBJ1-4,TRBV28,.,TGTGCCAGCAGTTTGTTTCAGGGAATTGGAAAACTGTTTTTT,CASSLFQGIGKLFF
TRBD1,TRBJ2-7,TRBV18,once,TGTGCCAGCTCGGGGTTGTTCGACAGGGGCCACTACGAGCAGTACTTC,CASSGLFDRGHYEQYF
.,TRBJ2-7,TRBV27,.,TGTGCCAGCAGTCAGGGCTACGAGCAGTACTTC,CASSQGYEQYF
TRBD1,TRBJ2-7,TRBV11-2,.,TGTGCCAGCAGCTTAGGGGGTACCGGGACAGTTTCCTACGAGCAGTACTTC,CASSLGGTGTVSYEQYF
.,TRBJ1-2,TRBV7-9,.,TGTGCCAGCAGCTTATCACAGGCCACTAACTATGGCTACACCTTC,CASSLSQATNYGYTF
TRBD1,TRBJ2-7,TRBV6-5,few,TGTGCCAGCAGTCCCAAGACAGGGGGCGCGTACGAGCAGTACTTC,CASSPKTGGAYEQYF
.,TRBJ1-5,TRBV28,.,TGTGCCAGCAGGATTTACAGGGATAGCAATCAGCCCCAGCATTTT,CASRIYRDSNQPQHF
TRBD1,TRBJ1-1,TRBV28,.,TGTGCCAGCACTCTGGGACAGGGGAACACTGAAGCTTTCTTT,CASTLGQGNTEAFF
TRBD1,TRBJ2-6,TRBV19,.,TGTGCCAGTAGTACCCGACAGGGATTCGCCGCTGGGGCCAACGTCCTGACTTTC,CASSTRQGFAAGANVLTF
TRBD2,TRBJ2-1,TRBV7-2,.,TGTGCCAGCAGCTGGGGACTAGCGGGGGCCAATGAGCAGTTCTTC,CASSWGLAGANEQFF
TRBD2,TRBJ2-7,TRBV20-1,few,TGCAGTGCTAGTCCGGGACTAGCGGCCTCCTACGAGCAGTACTTC,CSASPGLAASYEQYF
.,TRBJ2-2,TRBV19,.,TGTGCCGCAGGAGGGAACACCGGGGAGCTGTTTTTT,CAAGGNTGELFF
TRBD2,TRBJ2-1,TRBV5-1,once,TGCGCCAGCAGCTGGACCGGGACTAGCAAGGTTGTGGACTACGATGAGCAGTTCTTC,CASSWTGTSKVVDYDEQFF
.,TRBJ2-2,TRBV12-5,.,TGTGCTAGTGGTTTGGCCTATGGGGGGAACCTTAAGAACACCGGGGAGCTGTTTTTT,CASGLAYGGNLKNTGELFF
.,TRBJ2-2,TRBV5-6,.,TGTGCCAGCAGCTTGGTAGGGACACCGAACACCGGGGAGCTGTTTTTT,CASSLVGTPNTGELFF
.,TRBJ1-1,TRBV7-8,.,TGTGCCAGCAGCTTAGGAAGAAGGAGGGGCACTGAAGCTTTCTTT,CASSLGRRRGTEAFF
TRBD2,TRBJ2-7,TRBV28,.,TGTGCCAGCAGGTTTCATCCGGGACTAGCGGGAGCTAAAGCAAGCTACGAGCAGTACTTC,CASRFHPGLAGAKASYEQYF
.,TRBJ2-3,TRBV13,.,TGTGCCAGCAGCACCGGGCCCAGGGACACAGATACGCAGTATTTT,CASSTGPRDTDTQYF
TRBD2,TRBJ2-2,TRBV7-3,.,TGTGCCAGCAGCTCGCGAAGCCAGCGGGAGACGAACACCGGGGAGCTGTTTTTT,CASSSRSQRETNTGELFF
.,TRBJ2-7,TRBV27,.,TGTGCCAGCAGTTTACGGCAGGGTACCTACGAGCAGTACTTC,CASSLRQGTYEQYF
TRBD1,TRBJ1-4,TRBV30,.,TGTGCCTGGGGCAAAGGACAGGGGGCCAACCTGTTTTTT,CAWGKGQGANLFF
TRBD2,TRBJ2-1,TRBV5-4,.,TGTGCCAGCAGCATAGGACTAGCGATTTCCTACAATGAGCAGTTCTTC,CASSIGLAISYNEQFF
TRBD2,TRBJ2-5,TRBV6-1,.,TGTGCCAGCAGTGAAATAGCGGGGGAGTGGGAGACCCAGTACTTC,CASSEIAGEWETQYF
.,TRBJ1-5,TRBV7-8,.,TGTGCCAGCAGCTTAGTATCGGGTCAGCCCCAGCATTTT,CASSLVSGQPQHF
.,TRBJ2-3,TRBV5-1,.,TGCGCCAGCAGCTGGCGGGACGGTAGCACAGATACGCAGTATTTT,CASSWRDGSTDTQYF
TRBD2,TRBJ2-5,TRBV9,.,TGTGCCAGCAGACTAGCGGGAGGCCTTGGAGAGACCCAGTACTTC,CASRLAGGLGETQYF
.,TRBJ1-2,TRBV27,.,TGTGCCAGCAGTCCAGAACAGGGTTGGTATGGCTACACCTTC,CASSPEQGWYGYTF
TRBD2,TRBJ2-2,TRBV5-1,once,TGCGCCAGCAGTGCTGTAGCGGGACTCACCGGGGAGCTGTTTTTT,CASSAVAGLTGELFF
.,TRBJ1-1,TRBV19,.,TGTGCCAGTAGTATTGGAGTCATGAACACTGAAGCTTTCTTT,CASSIGVMNTEAFF
TRBD2,TRBJ2-7,TRBV18,.,TGTGCCAGCTCACCACGGCGGGAGGGCGCCGAGCAGTACTTC,CASSPRREGAEQYF